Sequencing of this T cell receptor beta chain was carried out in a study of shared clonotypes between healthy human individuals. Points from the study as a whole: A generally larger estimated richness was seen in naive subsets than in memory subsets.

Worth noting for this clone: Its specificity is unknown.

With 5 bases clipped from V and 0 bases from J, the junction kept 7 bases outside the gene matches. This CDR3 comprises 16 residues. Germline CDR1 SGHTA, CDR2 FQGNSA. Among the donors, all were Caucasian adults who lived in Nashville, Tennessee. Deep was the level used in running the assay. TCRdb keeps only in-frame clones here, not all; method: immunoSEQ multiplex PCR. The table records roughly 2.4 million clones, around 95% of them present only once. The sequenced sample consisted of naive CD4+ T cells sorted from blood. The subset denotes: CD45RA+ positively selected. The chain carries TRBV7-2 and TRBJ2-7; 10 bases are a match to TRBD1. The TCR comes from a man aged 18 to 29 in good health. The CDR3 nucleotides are TGTGCCAGCAGCCCAAGACAGGGGGCTGGCTCCTACGAGCAGTACTTC. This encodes CASSPRQGAGSYEQYF.